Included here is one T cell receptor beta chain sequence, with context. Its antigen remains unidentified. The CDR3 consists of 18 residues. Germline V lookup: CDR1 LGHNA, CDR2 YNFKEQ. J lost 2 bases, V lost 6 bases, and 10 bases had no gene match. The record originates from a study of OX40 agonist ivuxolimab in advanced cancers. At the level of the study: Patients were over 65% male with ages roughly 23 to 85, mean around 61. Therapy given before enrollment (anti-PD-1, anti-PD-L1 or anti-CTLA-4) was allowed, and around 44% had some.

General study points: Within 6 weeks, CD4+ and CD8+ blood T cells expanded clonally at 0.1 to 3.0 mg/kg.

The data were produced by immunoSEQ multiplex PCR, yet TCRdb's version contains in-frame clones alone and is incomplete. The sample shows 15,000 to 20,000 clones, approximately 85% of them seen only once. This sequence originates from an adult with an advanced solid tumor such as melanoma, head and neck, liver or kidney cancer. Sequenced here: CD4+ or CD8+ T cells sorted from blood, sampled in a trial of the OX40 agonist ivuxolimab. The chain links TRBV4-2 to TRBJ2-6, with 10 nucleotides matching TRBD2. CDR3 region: CASRPWQREGPGANVLTF. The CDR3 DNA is TGTGCCAGCAGACCCTGGCAGCGGGAGGGCCCTGGGGCCAACGTCCTGACTTTC.